The 31 T cell receptor beta chains reported below all come from one sample, sequenced in a study of identical twins. TCRdb reprocessed the 5' RACE reads with MiXCR, giving one entry per CDR3 protein. The data hold roughly 1,500,000 distinct CDR3 sequences, with more than 30% observed a single time. The sample comprised cord blood. The receptors here all came from a newborn girl in good health.

The rearrangement joins TRBV6-5 to TRBJ2-3; unclear D gene. This CDR3 contains 14 residues. Between the trimmed V and J ends, which lost 2 bases and 4 bases, there was a span of 10 bases. The germline V gene encodes CDR1 MNHEY and CDR2 SVGAGI. CDR3 DNA sequence: TGTGCCAGCAGTTACCTTGCAAACCCAGATACGCAGTATTTT. Protein product: CASSYLANPDTQYF.

V usage is TRBV20-1 and J usage is TRBJ1-5; D not resolved. The V and J ends lost 6 bases and 2 bases respectively, with 11 bases between them. This CDR3 region has 13 residues. Germline V CDR1 and CDR2: DFQATT, SNEGSKA (reference sequence). CDR3 DNA sequence: TGCAGTGCCGGGTGGGGAGGCAATCAGCCCCAGCATTTT. Its protein product is CSAGWGGNQPQHF.

A note on this clonotype: Being one base from a much bigger clone, this may be a read error. The chain combines TRBV29-1 with TRBJ1-2; TRBD1 aligns across 7 bases. CDR1 and CDR2 (germline): SQVTM, ANQGSEA. With V trimmed by 6 bases and J by 3 bases, 13 bases remained unmatched. The CDR3 length is 15 residues. DNA for the CDR3: TGCAGCGTAGACTCAGGGGGAGTTGGCGACTATGGCTACACCTTC. Amino acid sequence: CSVDSGGVGDYGYTF.

The rearrangement uses TRBV4-2 and TRBJ1-5; D not resolved. The V gene's germline CDR1 is LGHNA and CDR2 YNFKEQ. CDR3 length equals 15 residues. Trimming stripped 0 bases from V and 0 bases from J, with 6 bases between. This CDR3 is CASSQDQYSNQPQHF. The CDR3 DNA reads TGTGCCAGCAGCCAAGACCAATATAGCAATCAGCCCCAGCATTTT.

As concerns this clonotype: This may be a read error, as it is one base from a much larger clone. The chain is built from TRBV10-3 and TRBJ2-4; 9 nucleotides agree with TRBD1. CDR3 length: 15 amino acids. Looked up from germline, CDR1 is ENHRY and CDR2 is SYGVKD. In DNA, the CDR3 is TGTACCATCAGCGGGACAGGGAACGCCAAAAACATTCAGTACTTC. Translation gives CTISGTGNAKNIQYF.

In its sample, this clonotype was seen a few times. The gene calls are TRBV20-1 and TRBJ1-2; D possibly corresponds to TRBD1 (6 bases). Trimming removed 4 bases from V and 4 bases from J, with 13 bases in between. The CDR3 runs to 13 residues. Germline loops: CDR1 DFQATT, CDR2 SNEGSKA (reference sequence). The CDR3 reads CSAIAGAGYGYTF. The CDR3 bases are TGCAGTGCTATAGCGGGGGCTGGCTATGGCTACACCTTC.

The V call is TRBV7-2, the J call TRBJ2-7, with D perhaps TRBD1 or TRBD2 (5 bases each). The length of the CDR3 is 15 residues. Trimming pared 4 bases from V and 7 bases from J, leaving 20 bases between. Looked up from germline, CDR1 is SGHTA and CDR2 is FQGNSA. CDR3 bases: TGTGCCAGCAGCTGGGACCATAGCTCCTACAATGAGCAGTACTTC. Translation gives CASSWDHSSYNEQYF.

The genes are TRBV27 and TRBJ1-5; the match to TRBD1 covers 8 bases. The CDR3 runs 13 residues. Trimming cost V 8 bases and J 7 bases; bases outside gene matches: 7. Germline loops: CDR1 MNHEY, CDR2 SMNVEV (reference sequence). The CDR3 coding sequence is TGTGCCAGCCTTAGACAGGGGTGGCAGCCCCAGCATTTT. It yields the protein CASLRQGWQPQHF.

The chain carries TRBV20-1 and TRBJ1-1, with D hard to call. This CDR3 spans 14 amino acids. The V gene lost 3 bases and the J gene lost 2 bases, with 13 bases spanning the gap. Germline V gene data show CDR1 as DFQATT and CDR2 as SNEGSKA (reference sequence). CDR3: CSASQGFRNTEAFF. The CDR3 DNA reads TGCAGTGCTAGCCAAGGGTTCCGAAACACTGAAGCTTTCTTT.

The chain joins TRBV6-2 or TRBV6-3 to TRBJ2-3; D gene unclear. Between the trimmed V and J ends, which lost 8 bases and 5 bases, there was a span of 11 bases. The CDR3 is 12 amino acids. Germline loops: CDR1 MNHEY, CDR2 SVGEGT. The DNA of the CDR3 is TGTGCCAGCGGTCGCCCATTAGATACGCAGTATTTT. This translates into CASGRPLDTQYF.

This clonotype was seen more than once but under ten times. The chain is built from TRBV2 and TRBJ1-1; TRBD1 matches at 7 bases. V dropped 9 bases and J dropped 5; count of bases not matched to a gene: 9. CDR3 length: 13 residues. Germline CDR1 reads SNHLY; CDR2 reads FYNNEI. The CDR3 sequence is CARTGYYATEAFF. CDR3 DNA: TGTGCCAGGACAGGGTATTATGCTACTGAAGCTTTCTTT.

The genes are TRBV7-8 and TRBJ1-5, with a possible D match to TRBD1 (6 bases). V was trimmed by 1 base and J by 6 bases, leaving 19 bases between them. CDR3 size: 17 residues. CDR1 is SGHVS and CDR2 is FQNEAQ in the germline V gene. The CDR3 sequence is CASSLDVGAGASQPQHF. The CDR3 DNA follows: TGTGCCAGCAGCTTAGATGTCGGAGCAGGGGCCAGTCAGCCCCAGCATTTT.

This clonotype was seen only a few times. V and J are TRBV20-1 and TRBJ2-7, with 13 bases lining up with TRBD2. Germline V gene sequence: CDR1 DFQATT, CDR2 SNEGSKA (reference sequence). V lost 1 base and J lost 3; bases outside the gene matches: 15. This CDR3 is 19 amino acids long. The CDR3 sequence is CSARVPGTSGVSRDYEQYF. The CDR3, as DNA: TGCAGTGCTAGAGTCCCCGGGACTAGCGGGGTATCCCGCGACTACGAGCAGTACTTC.

This clonotype was detected only a few times. J is TRBJ1-1 and V is TRBV10-3; D is uncertain. This CDR3 contains 14 residues. Trimming took off 3 bases at V and 3 bases at J, with 11 bases between the two ends. The germline V gene has CDR1 ENHRY and CDR2 SYGVKD. This CDR3 reads CAISDRNGDTEAFF. DNA of the CDR3: TGTGCCATCAGTGACAGGAACGGTGACACTGAAGCTTTCTTT.

This clonotype was picked up a small number of times. The genes are TRBV7-9 and TRBJ1-2; perhaps TRBD1 as D (5 bases). This CDR3 is 15 amino acids long. Germline V CDR1 and CDR2: SEHNR, FQNEAQ (reference sequence). Trimming cost V 2 bases and J 8 bases, with 18 bases left between them. CDR3 amino acids: CASSLPQGGVRGYTF. Written as DNA, the CDR3 is TGTGCCAGCAGCTTACCCCAGGGTGGAGTTAGGGGCTACACCTTC. Based on the CDR3 plus reference TRBV7-9 and TRBJ1-2, the full variable domain is DTGVSQNPRHKITKRGQNVTFRCDPISEHNRLYWYRQTLGQGPEFLTYFQNEAQLEKSRLLSDRFSAERPKGSFSTLEIQRTEQGDSAMYLCASSLPQGGVRGYTFGSGTRLTVV.

This clonotype came up many times. The V gene is TRBV5-1, the J gene TRBJ1-1; 7 bases agree with TRBD1. V lost 0 bases to trimming and J lost 5 bases; unmatched junction nucleotides: 4. The CDR3 consists of 14 residues. CDR1 and CDR2 from the germline V gene are SGHRS and YFSETQ. The CDR3 reads CASSLGQGVTEAFF. Written as DNA, the CDR3 is TGCGCCAGCAGCTTGGGACAGGGTGTAACTGAAGCTTTCTTT.

The CDR3 loop reads CASNAGSSYGYTF. The CDR3 DNA follows: TGCGCCAGCAACGCAGGAAGCTCCTATGGCTACACCTTC. The chain employs TRBV5-1 and TRBJ1-2; D is undetermined. Germline-derived CDR1 and CDR2 are SGHRS and YFSETQ. Trimming cost V 6 bases and J 4 bases, with 13 bases left between them. The CDR3 sequence is 13 residues long.

V usage is TRBV11-2 and J usage is TRBJ2-7; possible D gene TRBD2, 6 bases. With 2 bases removed from V and 2 bases from J, the gap between germline ends came to 16 bases. Germline V gene sequence: CDR1 SGHAT, CDR2 FQNNGV. The CDR3 sequence is 16 residues long. The CDR3 region is CASSLTRRGPPYEQYF. The DNA for the CDR3 is TGTGCCAGCAGCTTAACCCGGCGGGGACCTCCCTACGAGCAGTACTTC.

This clonotype has more than one count but fewer than ten. The rearrangement uses TRBV2 and TRBJ2-4; 12 bases match TRBD2. The last part of the DNA fits TRBJ2-7 better; the J call may be wrong. The CDR3 covers 15 residues. The germline V gene has CDR1 SNHLY and CDR2 FYNNEI. The CDR3, as DNA: TGTGCCAGCAGCTCCTCCCGACTAGCGGGAGACGAGCAGTACTTC. Translation gives CASSSSRLAGDEQYF.

This chain links TRBV10-3 with TRBJ1-1; tentatively, D is TRBD1 (5 bases). Trimming pared 6 bases from V and 4 bases from J, leaving 18 bases between. This CDR3 contains 15 residues. Germline CDR1 is ENHRY and CDR2 is SYGVKD. The CDR3 protein is CAISEGPAGPTEAFF. The CDR3 nucleotides read TGTGCCATCAGCGAGGGCCCAGCAGGGCCCACTGAAGCTTTCTTT.

CDR3 loop: CASSLMPTGISNQPQHF. Here the CDR3 DNA reads TGTGCCAGCAGCTTAATGCCGACAGGGATAAGCAATCAGCCCCAGCATTTT. This chain links TRBV7-2 with TRBJ1-5; the match to TRBD1 covers 7 bases. The CDR3 spans 17 residues. The junction had 8 bases not matched to a gene; V was cut back by 2 bases and J by 1 base. Germline loops: CDR1 SGHTA, CDR2 FQGNSA.

The sample holds a few counts of this clonotype. V usage is TRBV20-1 and J usage is TRBJ2-3; 12 bases agree with TRBD2. This CDR3 has 18 residues. Germline CDR1 is DFQATT and CDR2 is SNEGSKA (reference sequence). Trimming took 0 bases from V and 0 from J; bases not matched to a gene: 7. The CDR3 loop reads CSARDELAGGVSTDTQYF. The CDR3 DNA reads as TGCAGTGCTAGAGATGAGCTAGCGGGAGGGGTTAGCACAGATACGCAGTATTTT.

The rearrangement uses TRBV30 and TRBJ1-2; 9 positions match TRBD1. This CDR3 spans 13 amino acids. In germline, CDR1 is GTSNPN, CDR2 SVGIG (reference sequence). The J segment lost 4 bases and the V segment lost 8 bases, leaving 8 bases of the junction unmatched. The CDR3 sequence is CARYGTGPYGYTF. The CDR3 coding sequence is TGTGCCCGCTACGGGACAGGGCCCTATGGCTACACCTTC.

Turning to this clonotype: Mismatch with germline at one junction end may stem from a read error. The chain has TRBV7-9 and TRBJ2-4; D assignment may be TRBD1 or TRBD2 (7 bases each). This CDR3 comprises 15 residues. Germline CDR1 and CDR2: SEHNR and FQNEAQ (reference sequence). CDR3 nucleotide sequence: TGTGCCAGCAGCTCAGGGGGGGCAGTCAAAAACATTCGGTACTTC. It codes for CASSSGGAVKNIRYF.

The table lists this clonotype with a few counts. CDR3 amino acids: CATSDFTTGAQETQYF. In DNA form, the CDR3 reads TGTGCCACCAGTGATTTTACCACAGGGGCCCAAGAGACCCAGTACTTC. This rearrangement joins TRBV24-1 to TRBJ2-5; 7 bases are a match to TRBD1. J was trimmed by 1 base and V by 1 base; bases with no gene match: 5. This CDR3 spans 16 amino acids. Germline V gene data show CDR1 as KGHDR and CDR2 as SFDVKD.

The rearrangement joins TRBV4-1 to TRBJ1-2; no firm D call. Trimming stripped 1 base from V and 3 bases from J, with 12 bases between. This CDR3 spans 15 amino acids. Germline CDR1 and CDR2: MGHRA and YSYEKL. In nucleotides, the CDR3 is TGCGCCAGCAGCCAAGTATCGGGCTCGGACTATGGCTACACCTTC. Translation gives CASSQVSGSDYGYTF.

The chain employs TRBV7-2 and TRBJ1-2; possibly TRBD1 for D (6 bases). Trimming cost V 1 base and J 0 bases, with 9 bases left between them. Germline assignment: CDR1 SGHTA and CDR2 FQGNSA. The CDR3 loop spans 15 amino acids. The CDR3 DNA follows: TGTGCCAGCAGCTTAGTTCGGGACACTAACTATGGCTACACCTTC. It specifies CASSLVRDTNYGYTF.

This chain joins TRBV3-1 and TRBJ2-1; no clear D gene. The CDR3 contains 14 residues. Germline-derived CDR1 and CDR2 are LGHDT and YNNKEL (reference sequence). V dropped 1 base and J dropped 6 bases, with 10 bases sitting between them. CDR3 in amino acids: CASSQVVLLNEQFF. In nucleotides, the CDR3 is TGTGCCAGCAGCCAAGTCGTCCTACTCAATGAGCAGTTCTTC.

This chain connects TRBV10-3 to TRBJ2-2; D ambiguous. Germline CDR1 is ENHRY and CDR2 is SYGVKD. V was shortened by 3 bases and J by 1 base, with 3 bases between the two germline ends. The CDR3 has 13 amino acids. DNA for the CDR3: TGTGCCATCAGTGACCAGAACACCGGGGAGCTGTTTTTT. It specifies CAISDQNTGELFF.

This clonotype has just a few counts. The rearrangement uses TRBV5-1 and TRBJ2-1, with D uncertain. CDR1 SGHRS and CDR2 YFSETQ come from the germline V gene. V was pared by 1 base and J by 2 bases, with 16 bases between. The CDR3 runs 17 residues. The CDR3 protein is CASSLWSKGTAYNEQFF. The DNA for the CDR3 is TGCGCCAGCAGCTTGTGGTCTAAGGGAACGGCCTACAATGAGCAGTTCTTC.

The chain couples TRBV10-3 to TRBJ2-5; no firm D call. The CDR3 extends over 17 amino acids. The ends were cut back, 3 bases at V and 11 bases at J, with 28 bases in the middle. CDR1 is ENHRY and CDR2 is SYGVKD in the germline V gene. This CDR3 is CAISEDPLASSYNEQYF. CDR3 DNA: TGTGCCATCAGTGAAGACCCCTTAGCAAGCTCCTACAATGAGCAGTACTTC.